Sequencing of this T cell receptor beta chain was carried out in a study of identifying expanded T cells in peripheral blood. Findings and limits, study-wide: Across healthy donors, higher total template counts meant significantly greater roughly 2-week count variance. Over approximately two and four weeks, about 15 and 19 clones changed, versus around 1.2 between replicates.

The germline V and J ends were trimmed by 4 bases and 7 bases, with 7 bases remaining between them. The CDR3 has 11 amino acids. From germline, CDR1 is MDHEN and CDR2 SYDVKM. The protocol was immunoSEQ multiplex PCR, while the TCRdb copy is restricted to in-frame clones and leaves out a portion. The sample has about 78,000 clones, 70% to 90% seen once. No infections or other immune events were documented during collection. On this clone: Its antigen is still unknown.

This sequence originates from a person aged 18-70 years in good health. This chain uses TRBV28 with TRBJ1-2; D gene uncertain. Sequenced material: blood. As DNA, the CDR3 is TGTGCCAGCAGTTATGAGGGTGGCTACACCTTC. It specifies CASSYEGGYTF.